Listed below are T cell receptor beta chains from one sample, sequenced in a study of OX40 agonist ivuxolimab in advanced cancers. TCRdb's copy holds only in-frame clones and misses some; the assay was immunoSEQ multiplex PCR. The sample carries 72,000 or so clones, 89% recorded once. Sequenced here: CD4+ or CD8+ T cells sorted from blood, sampled in a trial of the OX40 agonist ivuxolimab. Source of these receptors: an adult with an advanced solid tumor such as melanoma, head and neck, liver or kidney cancer. Each CDR3 is given with its conserved first and last residue. D genes are given only for firm matches. Size is omitted from some rows. Given values are once, few, many or a class for expanded clones.

CDR3aa: CASSYGAGGKDEQFF
CDR3nt: TGTGCCAGCAGTTACGGGGCAGGGGGCAAGGATGAGCAGTTCTTC
d_gene: TRBD1
abundance: NA
v_gene: TRBV6-6
len: 15
j_gene: TRBJ2-1

CDR3aa: CASSLLGVGGETQYF
CDR3nt: TGTGCCAGCAGCTTGTTAGGGGTCGGTGGAGAGACCCAGTACTTC
d_gene: NA
abundance: NA
v_gene: TRBV5-5
len: 15
j_gene: TRBJ2-5

CDR3aa: CASSPDLYEQYF
CDR3nt: TGTGCCAGCAGTCCGGATCTCTACGAGCAGTACTTC
d_gene: NA
abundance: NA
v_gene: TRBV2
len: 12
j_gene: TRBJ2-7

CDR3aa: CASSQLTSGMGLGEQFF
CDR3nt: TGTGCCAGCAGCCAGCTGACTAGCGGGATGGGGCTAGGTGAGCAGTTCTTC
d_gene: TRBD2
abundance: NA
v_gene: TRBV14
len: 17
j_gene: TRBJ2-1

CDR3aa: CASSIWRGAYNEQFF
CDR3nt: TGTGCCAGCAGCATCTGGCGGGGGGCTTACAATGAGCAGTTCTTC
d_gene: TRBD2
abundance: NA
v_gene: TRBV5-4
len: 15
j_gene: TRBJ2-1

CDR3aa: CASRQGGGTDTQYF
CDR3nt: TGTGCCAGCAGACAGGGAGGTGGCACAGATACGCAGTATTTT
d_gene: NA
abundance: NA
v_gene: TRBV6-5
len: 14
j_gene: TRBJ2-3

CDR3aa: CASSIAGPTEAFF
CDR3nt: TGTGCCAGCAGTATAGCAGGACCCACTGAAGCTTTCTTT
d_gene: NA
abundance: few
v_gene: TRBV25-1
len: 13
j_gene: TRBJ1-1

CDR3aa: CASSTRWVGYTF
CDR3nt: TGTGCCAGCAGTACTAGGTGGGTTGGCTACACCTTC
d_gene: NA
abundance: NA
v_gene: TRBV6-5
len: 12
j_gene: TRBJ1-2

CDR3aa: CASSTGTTAANYGYTF
CDR3nt: TGTGCCAGCAGCACAGGGACCACTGCAGCTAACTATGGCTACACCTTC
d_gene: NA
abundance: NA
v_gene: TRBV11-2
len: 16
j_gene: TRBJ1-2

CDR3aa: CASTGTSGLATQYF
CDR3nt: TGTGCCAGCACCGGGACTAGCGGGTTGGCTACGCAGTATTTT
d_gene: TRBD2
abundance: once
v_gene: TRBV14
len: 14
j_gene: TRBJ2-3

CDR3aa: CASTSTGGLNQPQHF
CDR3nt: TGTGCCAGCACCTCGACAGGGGGACTTAATCAGCCCCAGCATTTT
d_gene: TRBD1
abundance: NA
v_gene: TRBV28
len: 15
j_gene: TRBJ1-5

CDR3aa: CASSPARYEQYF
CDR3nt: TGTGCCAGCTCCCCGGCTCGCTACGAGCAGTACTTC
d_gene: NA
abundance: NA
v_gene: TRBV28
len: 12
j_gene: TRBJ2-7

CDR3aa: CASSFDRAAYNSPLHF
CDR3nt: TGTGCCAGCAGTTTCGACAGGGCCGCTTATAATTCACCCCTCCACTTT
d_gene: TRBD1
abundance: NA
v_gene: TRBV27
len: 16
j_gene: TRBJ1-6

CDR3aa: CASSSRGLLQETQYF
CDR3nt: TGTGCCAGCAGTTCTAGAGGACTATTACAAGAGACCCAGTACTTC
d_gene: NA
abundance: once
v_gene: TRBV28
len: 15
j_gene: TRBJ2-5

CDR3aa: CASSERAGVRLKEQFF
CDR3nt: TGTGCCAGCAGTGAGAGGGCGGGGGTCCGCCTAAAGGAGCAGTTCTTC
d_gene: TRBD2
abundance: NA
v_gene: TRBV6-1
len: 16
j_gene: TRBJ2-1

CDR3aa: CASSQGNRGYYGYTF
CDR3nt: TGTGCCAGCAGCCAGGGTAACAGGGGCTACTATGGCTACACCTTC
d_gene: TRBD1
abundance: NA
v_gene: TRBV5-4
len: 15
j_gene: TRBJ1-2

CDR3aa: CASSLVGEPVYEQYF
CDR3nt: TGTGCCAGCAGCTTAGTAGGGGAACCCGTCTACGAGCAGTACTTC
d_gene: NA
abundance: once
v_gene: TRBV7-9
len: 15
j_gene: TRBJ2-7

CDR3aa: CASSLGREGVETQYF
CDR3nt: TGTGCCAGCAGCTTGGGCAGGGAAGGGGTAGAGACCCAGTACTTC
d_gene: NA
abundance: NA
v_gene: TRBV5-6
len: 15
j_gene: TRBJ2-5

CDR3aa: CASSQDLATSYEQYF
CDR3nt: TGTGCCAGCAGCCAAGACTTGGCGACTTCATACGAGCAGTACTTC
d_gene: NA
abundance: NA
v_gene: TRBV14
len: 15
j_gene: TRBJ2-7

CDR3aa: CASSLAGPTNTEAFF
CDR3nt: TGCGCCAGCAGCTTGGCAGGGCCGACGAACACTGAAGCTTTCTTT
d_gene: NA
abundance: NA
v_gene: TRBV5-1
len: 15
j_gene: TRBJ1-1

CDR3aa: CASSSHRDKYYGYTF
CDR3nt: TGTGCCAGCAGCTCCCACCGGGACAAATACTATGGCTACACCTTC
d_gene: NA
abundance: NA
v_gene: TRBV7-9
len: 15
j_gene: TRBJ1-2

CDR3aa: CASSSRPGLNNEQFF
CDR3nt: TGTGCCAGTAGTAGCCGACCGGGACTCAACAATGAGCAGTTCTTC
d_gene: NA
abundance: NA
v_gene: TRBV19
len: 15
j_gene: TRBJ2-1